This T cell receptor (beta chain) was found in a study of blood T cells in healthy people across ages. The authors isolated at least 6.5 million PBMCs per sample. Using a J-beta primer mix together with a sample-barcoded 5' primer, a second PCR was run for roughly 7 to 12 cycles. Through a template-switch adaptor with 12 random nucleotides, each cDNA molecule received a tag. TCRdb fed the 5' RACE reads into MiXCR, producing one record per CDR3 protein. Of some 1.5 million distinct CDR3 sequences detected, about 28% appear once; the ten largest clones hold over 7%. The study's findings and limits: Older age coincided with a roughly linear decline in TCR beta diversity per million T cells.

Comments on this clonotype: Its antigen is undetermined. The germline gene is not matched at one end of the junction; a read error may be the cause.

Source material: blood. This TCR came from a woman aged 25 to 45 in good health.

In DNA, the CDR3 is TGTGCCGGCAGCTTAGGACCCTCGGGACTACTGGCATACAATGAGCAGTTCTTC. It encodes CAGSLGPSGLLAYNEQFF. The rearrangement uses TRBV11-2 and TRBJ2-1; 7 bases agree with TRBD2. The CDR3 length is 18 residues. The germline CDR1 and CDR2 sequences are SGHAT and FQNNGV.